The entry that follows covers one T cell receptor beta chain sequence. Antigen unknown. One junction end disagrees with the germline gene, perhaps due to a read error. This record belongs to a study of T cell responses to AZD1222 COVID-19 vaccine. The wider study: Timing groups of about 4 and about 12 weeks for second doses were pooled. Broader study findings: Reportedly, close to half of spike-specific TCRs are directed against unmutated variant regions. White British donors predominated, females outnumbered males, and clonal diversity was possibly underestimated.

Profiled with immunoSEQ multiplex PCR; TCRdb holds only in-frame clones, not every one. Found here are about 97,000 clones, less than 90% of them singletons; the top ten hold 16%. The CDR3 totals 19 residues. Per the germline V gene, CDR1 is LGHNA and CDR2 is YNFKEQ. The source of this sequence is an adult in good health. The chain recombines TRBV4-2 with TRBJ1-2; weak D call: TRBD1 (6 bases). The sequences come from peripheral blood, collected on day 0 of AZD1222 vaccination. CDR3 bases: TGTGCCAGCAACCAAGGGGGTCAGGGTGGCTTTGGTGGAACTGATGGCTACACCTTC. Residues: CASNQGGQGGFGGTDGYTF.